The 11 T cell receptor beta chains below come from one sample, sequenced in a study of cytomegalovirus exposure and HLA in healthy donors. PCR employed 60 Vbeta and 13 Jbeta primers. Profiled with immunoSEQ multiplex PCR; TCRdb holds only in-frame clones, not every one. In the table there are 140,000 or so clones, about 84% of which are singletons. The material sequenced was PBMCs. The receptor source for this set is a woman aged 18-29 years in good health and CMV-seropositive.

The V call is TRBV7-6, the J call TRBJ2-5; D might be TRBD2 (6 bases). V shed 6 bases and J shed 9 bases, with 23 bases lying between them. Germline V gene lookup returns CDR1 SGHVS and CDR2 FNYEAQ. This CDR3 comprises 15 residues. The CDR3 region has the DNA TGTGCCAGCAGGCCGCGGGACGAGGGCACCCGGGCCCAGTACTTC. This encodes CASRPRDEGTRAQYF.

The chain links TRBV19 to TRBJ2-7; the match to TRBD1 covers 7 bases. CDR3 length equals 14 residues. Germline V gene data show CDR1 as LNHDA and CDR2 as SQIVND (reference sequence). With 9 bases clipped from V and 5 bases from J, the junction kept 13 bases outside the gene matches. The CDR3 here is CASSPPGTVHEQYF. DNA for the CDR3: TGTGCCAGCTCTCCTCCCGGGACAGTACACGAGCAGTACTTC.

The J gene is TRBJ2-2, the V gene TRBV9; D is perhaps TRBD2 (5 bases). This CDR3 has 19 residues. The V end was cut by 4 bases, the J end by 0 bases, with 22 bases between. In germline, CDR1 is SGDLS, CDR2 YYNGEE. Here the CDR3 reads CASSLRSLGRKTNTGELFF. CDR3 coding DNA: TGTGCCAGCAGCCTCCGCTCCTTGGGGAGAAAGACGAACACCGGGGAGCTGTTTTTT.

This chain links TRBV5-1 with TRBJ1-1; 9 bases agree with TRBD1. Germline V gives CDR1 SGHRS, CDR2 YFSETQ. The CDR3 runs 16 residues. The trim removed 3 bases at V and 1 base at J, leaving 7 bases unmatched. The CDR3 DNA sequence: TGCGCCAGCAGCTCCCGGGACAGGGACCCGAACACTGAAGCTTTCTTT. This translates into CASSSRDRDPNTEAFF.

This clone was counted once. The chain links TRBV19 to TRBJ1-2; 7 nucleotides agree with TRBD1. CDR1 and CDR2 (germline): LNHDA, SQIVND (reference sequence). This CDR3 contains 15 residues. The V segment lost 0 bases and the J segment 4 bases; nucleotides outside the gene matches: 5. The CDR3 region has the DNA TGTGCCAGTAGTATAGACCTTCAGGGGGTCTATGGCTACACCTTC. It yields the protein CASSIDLQGVYGYTF.

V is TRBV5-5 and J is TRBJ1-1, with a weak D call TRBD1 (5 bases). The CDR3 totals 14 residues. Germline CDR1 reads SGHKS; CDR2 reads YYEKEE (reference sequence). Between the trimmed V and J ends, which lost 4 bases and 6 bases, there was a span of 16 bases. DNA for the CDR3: TGTGCCAGCAGCCGTGTGGAGGGGATGGCTGAAGCTTTCTTT. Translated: CASSRVEGMAEAFF.

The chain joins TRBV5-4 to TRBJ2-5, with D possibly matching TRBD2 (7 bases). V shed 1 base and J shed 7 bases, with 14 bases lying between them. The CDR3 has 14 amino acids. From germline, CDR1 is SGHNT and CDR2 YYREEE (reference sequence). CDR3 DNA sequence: TGTGCCAGCAGCTTGTATGGGGGGGCGGGGACCCAGTACTTC. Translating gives CASSLYGGAGTQYF.

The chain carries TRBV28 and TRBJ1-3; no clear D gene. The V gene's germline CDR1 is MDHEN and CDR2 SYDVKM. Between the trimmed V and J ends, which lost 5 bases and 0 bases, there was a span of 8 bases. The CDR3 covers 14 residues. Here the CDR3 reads CASSPTYSGNTIYF. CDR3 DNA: TGTGCCAGCAGTCCGACTTACTCTGGAAACACCATATATTTT.

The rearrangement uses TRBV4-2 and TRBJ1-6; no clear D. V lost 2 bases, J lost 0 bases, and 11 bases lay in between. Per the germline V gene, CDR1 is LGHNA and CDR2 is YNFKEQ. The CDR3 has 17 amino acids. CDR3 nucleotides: TGTGCCAGCAGCCAACACGCCACGGTCTCCTATAATTCACCCCTCCACTTT. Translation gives CASSQHATVSYNSPLHF.

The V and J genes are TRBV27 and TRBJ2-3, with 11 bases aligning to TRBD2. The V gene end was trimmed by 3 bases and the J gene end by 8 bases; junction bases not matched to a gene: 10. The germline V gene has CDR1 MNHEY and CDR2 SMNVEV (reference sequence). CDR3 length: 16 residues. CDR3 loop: CASSFHSGGVLGTQYF. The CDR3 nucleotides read TGTGCCAGCAGTTTCCATAGCGGGGGGGTATTGGGTACGCAGTATTTT.

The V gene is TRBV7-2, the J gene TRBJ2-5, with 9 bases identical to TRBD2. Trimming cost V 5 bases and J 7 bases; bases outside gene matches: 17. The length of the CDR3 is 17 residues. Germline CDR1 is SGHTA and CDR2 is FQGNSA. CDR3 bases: TGTGCCAGCAGCACACGTCCATGGGCGCGGGGGGGCGGGACCCAGTACTTC. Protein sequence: CASSTRPWARGGGTQYF.